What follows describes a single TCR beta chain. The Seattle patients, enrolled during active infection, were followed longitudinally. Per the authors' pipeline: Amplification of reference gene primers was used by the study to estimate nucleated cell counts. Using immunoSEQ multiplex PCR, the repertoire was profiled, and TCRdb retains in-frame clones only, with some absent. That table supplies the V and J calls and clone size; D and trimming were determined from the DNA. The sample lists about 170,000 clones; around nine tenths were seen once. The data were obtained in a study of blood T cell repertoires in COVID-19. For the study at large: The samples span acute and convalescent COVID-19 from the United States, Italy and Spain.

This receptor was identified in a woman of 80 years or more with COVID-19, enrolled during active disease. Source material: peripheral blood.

CDR3 DNA: TGTGCCAGCAGTTTGACAGGGATTGACACCGGGGAGCTGTTTTTT. Its translation: CASSLTGIDTGELFF. The chain recombines TRBV28 with TRBJ2-2, with 7 bases matching TRBD1. This CDR3 contains 15 residues. Germline V gives CDR1 MDHEN, CDR2 SYDVKM. V lost 3 bases and J lost 3; bases outside the gene matches: 4.